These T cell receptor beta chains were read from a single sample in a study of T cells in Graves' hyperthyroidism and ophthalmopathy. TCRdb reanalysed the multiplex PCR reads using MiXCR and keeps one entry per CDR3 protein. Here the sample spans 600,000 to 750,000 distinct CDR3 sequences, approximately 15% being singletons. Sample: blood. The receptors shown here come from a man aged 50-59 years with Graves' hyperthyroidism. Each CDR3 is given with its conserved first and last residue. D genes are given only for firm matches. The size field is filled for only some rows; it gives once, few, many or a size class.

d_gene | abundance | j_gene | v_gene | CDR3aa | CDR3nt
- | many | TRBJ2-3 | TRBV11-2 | CASSSTITDTQYF | TGTGCCAGCAGCTCGACTATCACAGATACGCAGTATTTT
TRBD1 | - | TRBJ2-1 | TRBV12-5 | CASGNRDRVVNEQFF | TGTGCTAGTGGCAACCGGGACAGGGTAGTCAATGAGCAGTTCTTC
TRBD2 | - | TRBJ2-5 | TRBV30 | CAWNLGLAKETQYF | TGTGCCTGGAACCTAGGACTAGCTAAAGAGACCCAGTACTTC
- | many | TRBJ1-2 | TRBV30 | CAWSVGTYGYTF | TGTGCCTGGAGTGTCGGCACCTATGGCTACACCTTC
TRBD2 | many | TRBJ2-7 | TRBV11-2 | CASSPTSGPYEQYF | TGTGCCAGCAGCCCAACTAGCGGCCCCTACGAGCAGTACTTC
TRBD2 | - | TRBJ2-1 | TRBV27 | CASSRFSGGPYNEQFF | TGTGCCAGCAGTCGATTTAGCGGGGGACCCTACAATGAGCAGTTCTTC
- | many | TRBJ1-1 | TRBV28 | CASSLVEVNTEAFF | TGTGCCAGCAGTTTAGTGGAAGTGAACACTGAAGCTTTCTTT
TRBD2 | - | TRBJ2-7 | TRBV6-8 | CASRGSGSKYEQYF | TGTGCCAGCAGGGGCAGCGGGAGTAAGTACGAGCAGTACTTC
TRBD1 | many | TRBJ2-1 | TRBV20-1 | CSARDWNRGPSNEQFF | TGCAGTGCTAGAGATTGGAACAGGGGTCCAAGCAATGAGCAGTTCTTC
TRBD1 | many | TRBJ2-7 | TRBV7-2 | CASSLRRVQGVFPYEQYF | TGTGCCAGCAGCTTACGGAGAGTACAGGGGGTCTTTCCCTACGAGCAGTACTTC
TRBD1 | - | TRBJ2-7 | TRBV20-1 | CSAPDRGWHEQYF | TGCAGTGCTCCGGACAGGGGGTGGCACGAGCAGTACTTC
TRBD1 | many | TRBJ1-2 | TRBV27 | CASRDRDGYGYTF | TGTGCCAGCAGGGACAGGGACGGCTATGGCTACACCTTC
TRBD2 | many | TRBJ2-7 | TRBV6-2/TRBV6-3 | CASSSQREVSYEQYF | TGTGCCAGCAGTTCACAGCGGGAGGTATCCTACGAGCAGTACTTC
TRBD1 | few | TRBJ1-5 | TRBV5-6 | CASSLQGGTQPQHF | TGTGCCAGCAGCTTGCAGGGGGGGACTCAGCCCCAGCATTTT
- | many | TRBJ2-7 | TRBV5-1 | CASSLGSGTNSYEQYF | TGCGCCAGCAGCTTAGGTTCGGGGACAAACTCCTACGAGCAGTACTTC
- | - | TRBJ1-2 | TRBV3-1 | CASSQPGPWGKGGYTF | TGTGCCAGCAGCCAACCCGGACCCTGGGGTAAGGGTGGCTACACCTTC
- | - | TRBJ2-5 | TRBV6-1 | CASASLGLNEETQYF | TGTGCCAGCGCCTCCCTGGGACTTAACGAAGAGACCCAGTACTTC
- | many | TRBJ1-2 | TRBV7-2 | CASSLQGHIANYGYTF | TGTGCCAGCAGCTTACAGGGGCATATTGCTAACTATGGCTACACCTTC
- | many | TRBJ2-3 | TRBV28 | CASSNRFLADTQYF | TGTGCCAGCAGTAACAGGTTCCTAGCTGATACGCAGTATTTT
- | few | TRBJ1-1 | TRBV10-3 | CAIQTVENTEAFF | TGTGCCATCCAGACAGTGGAGAACACTGAAGCTTTCTTT
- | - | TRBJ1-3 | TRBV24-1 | CATSDGEKRGNTIYF | TGTGCCACCAGTGATGGGGAGAAACGGGGAAACACCATATATTTT
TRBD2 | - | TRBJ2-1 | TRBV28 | CASSLRLAGGPYRYNEQFF | TGTGCCAGCAGTCTAAGACTAGCGGGAGGGCCTTACCGTTACAATGAGCAGTTCTTC
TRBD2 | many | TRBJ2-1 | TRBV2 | CASSFPGLAGLNSGYNEQFF | TGTGCCAGCAGTTTTCCGGGACTAGCGGGCTTGAATTCGGGCTACAATGAGCAGTTCTTC
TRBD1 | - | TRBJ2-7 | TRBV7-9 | CASSYYRDRLHEQYF | TGTGCCAGCAGCTACTACCGGGACAGGCTACACGAGCAGTACTTC
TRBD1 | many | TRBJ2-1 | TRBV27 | CASSFHTGTGGNEQFF | TGTGCCAGCAGTTTCCATACCGGGACAGGGGGAAATGAGCAGTTCTTC
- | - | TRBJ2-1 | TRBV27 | CASSSTPDREGNEQFF | TGTGCCAGCAGTTCCACCCCCGACAGGGAGGGCAATGAGCAGTTCTTC
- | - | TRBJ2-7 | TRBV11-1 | CASSFIGGITGDPIEQYF | TGTGCCAGCAGCTTTATAGGGGGAATTACAGGCGATCCAATCGAGCAGTACTTC
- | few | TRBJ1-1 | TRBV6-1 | CASMGGGKKSEAFF | TGTGCCAGCATGGGGGGGGGGAAGAAAAGTGAAGCTTTCTTT
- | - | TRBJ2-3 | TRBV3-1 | CASRNGWKDTQYF | TGTGCCAGCAGAAATGGCTGGAAAGATACGCAGTATTTT
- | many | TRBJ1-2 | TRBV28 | CASSLYTNYGYTF | TGTGCCAGCAGTTTGTACACGAACTATGGCTACACCTTC
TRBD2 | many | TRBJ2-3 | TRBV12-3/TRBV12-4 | CASSPRSGLALDTQYF | TGTGCCAGCAGTCCCCGCTCTGGACTAGCTTTAGATACGCAGTATTTT
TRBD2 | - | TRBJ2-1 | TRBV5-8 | CASSFRWGRALDEQFF | TGTGCCAGCAGCTTCCGATGGGGGAGGGCCCTCGATGAGCAGTTCTTC
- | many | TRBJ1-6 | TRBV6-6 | CASSYSKGSSYNSPLHF | TGTGCCAGCAGTTACTCGAAGGGCAGCTCCTATAATTCACCCCTCCACTTT
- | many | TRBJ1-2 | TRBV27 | CASSSRTGGYTF | TGTGCCAGCAGTTCCCGAACAGGGGGCTACACCTTC
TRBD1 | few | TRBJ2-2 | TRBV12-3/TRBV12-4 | CASSPQGIGELFF | TGTGCCAGCAGCCCACAGGGGATCGGGGAGCTGTTTTTT
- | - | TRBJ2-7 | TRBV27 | CASAGAYDQYF | TGTGCCAGCGCGGGGGCCTACGATCAGTACTTC
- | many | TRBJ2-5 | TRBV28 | CASSLGADDQETQYF | TGTGCCAGCAGTTTAGGGGCGGATGATCAAGAGACCCAGTACTTC
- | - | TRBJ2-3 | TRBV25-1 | CASSEYFQGGDTQYF | TGTGCCAGCAGTGAATATTTCCAAGGGGGTGATACGCAGTATTTT
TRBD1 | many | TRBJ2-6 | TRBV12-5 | CASGPRGQGARGANVLTF | TGTGCTAGTGGCCCTAGAGGACAGGGGGCACGGGGGGCCAACGTCCTGACTTTC
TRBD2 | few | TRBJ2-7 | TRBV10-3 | CAISESIIAGESREQYF | TGTGCCATCAGTGAGTCGATAATAGCGGGAGAGTCGCGCGAGCAGTACTTC
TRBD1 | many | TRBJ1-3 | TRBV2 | CASSEARDRSSGNTIYF | TGTGCCAGCAGTGAAGCGCGGGACAGAAGCTCTGGAAACACCATATATTTT
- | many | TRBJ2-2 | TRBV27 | CASSLVDAGELFF | TGTGCCAGCAGTTTAGTTGATGCCGGGGAGCTGTTTTTT
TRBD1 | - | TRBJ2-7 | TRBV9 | CASSVEWTGIEQYF | TGTGCCAGCAGCGTAGAATGGACAGGGATAGAGCAGTACTTC
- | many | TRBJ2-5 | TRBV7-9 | CASSWGSREETQYF | TGTGCCAGCAGCTGGGGCTCGAGGGAGGAGACCCAGTACTTC
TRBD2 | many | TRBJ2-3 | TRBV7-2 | CASSSGLARDTQYF | TGTGCCAGCAGCTCAGGACTAGCAAGGGATACGCAGTATTTT
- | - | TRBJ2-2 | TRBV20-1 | CSARGFSGDTGELFF | TGCAGTGCTAGGGGATTTTCAGGGGACACCGGGGAGCTGTTTTTT
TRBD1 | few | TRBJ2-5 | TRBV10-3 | CAIMDRERQETQYF | TGTGCCATCATGGACAGGGAGAGGCAAGAGACCCAGTACTTC
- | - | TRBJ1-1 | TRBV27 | CASSPPGGWVTEAFF | TGTGCCAGCAGTCCCCCGGGGGGCTGGGTCACTGAAGCTTTCTTT
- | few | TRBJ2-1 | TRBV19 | CAVLSSVLGEQFF | TGTGCCGTCTTAAGCTCAGTTTTGGGTGAGCAGTTCTTC
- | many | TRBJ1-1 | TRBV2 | CASITGGAEGTEAFF | TGTGCCAGCATCACCGGGGGGGCTGAGGGCACTGAAGCTTTCTTT
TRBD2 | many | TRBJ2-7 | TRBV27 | CASSSYGTGGIYEQYF | TGTGCCAGCAGTAGCTACGGGACGGGGGGAATCTACGAGCAGTACTTC
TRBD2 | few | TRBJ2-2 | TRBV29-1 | CSVVTSGSPSTGELFF | TGCAGCGTGGTAACTAGCGGGAGCCCTAGCACCGGGGAGCTGTTTTTT
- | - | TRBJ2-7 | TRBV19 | CASSDRRGGYEQYF | TGTGCCAGTAGTGATCGACGAGGGGGCTACGAGCAGTACTTC